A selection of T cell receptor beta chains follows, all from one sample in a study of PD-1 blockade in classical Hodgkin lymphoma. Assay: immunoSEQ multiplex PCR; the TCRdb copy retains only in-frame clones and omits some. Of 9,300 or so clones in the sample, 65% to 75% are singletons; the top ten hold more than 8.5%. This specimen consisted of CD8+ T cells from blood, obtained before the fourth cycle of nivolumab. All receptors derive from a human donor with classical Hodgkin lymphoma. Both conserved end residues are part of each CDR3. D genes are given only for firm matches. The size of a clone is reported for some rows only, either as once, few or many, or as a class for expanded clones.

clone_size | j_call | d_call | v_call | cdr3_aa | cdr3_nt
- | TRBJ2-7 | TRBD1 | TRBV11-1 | CASSFRTGDEQYF | TGTGCCAGCAGCTTCCGTACAGGGGATGAGCAGTACTTC
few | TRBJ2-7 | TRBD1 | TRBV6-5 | CASSKGQGREQYF | TGTGCCAGCAGTAAGGGACAGGGGCGCGAGCAGTACTTC
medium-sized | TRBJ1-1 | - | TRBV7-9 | CASSLGRTEAFF | TGTGCCAGCAGCTTGGGGAGGACTGAAGCTTTCTTT
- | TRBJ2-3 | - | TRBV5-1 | CASSLARGTSSTDTQYF | TGCGCCAGCAGCTTGGCCAGGGGCACCTCCAGCACAGATACGCAGTATTTT
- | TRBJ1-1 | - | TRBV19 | CASSIGNGDTEAFF | TGTGCCAGTAGTATAGGAAACGGTGACACTGAAGCTTTCTTT
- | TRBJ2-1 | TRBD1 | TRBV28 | CASSPTGTYNEQFF | TGTGCCAGCTCTCCGACAGGGACCTACAATGAGCAGTTCTTC
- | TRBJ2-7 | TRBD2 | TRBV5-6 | CASSSRTSGRLWVEQYF | TGTGCCAGCAGCTCTAGGACTAGCGGGAGGCTCTGGGTCGAGCAGTACTTC
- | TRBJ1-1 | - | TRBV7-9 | CASSLGVLGSSTEAFF | TGTGCCAGCAGCTTAGGAGTTCTGGGTTCGAGCACTGAAGCTTTCTTT
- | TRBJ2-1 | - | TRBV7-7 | CASSLRDLNEQFF | TGTGCCAGCAGCTTAAGAGACCTCAATGAGCAGTTCTTC
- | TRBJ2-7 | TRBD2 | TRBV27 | CASSPGLAGGWYEQYF | TGTGCCAGCAGTCCGGGACTAGCGGGGGGTTGGTACGAGCAGTACTTC
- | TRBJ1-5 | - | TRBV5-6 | CASSLEDGDQPQHF | TGTGCCAGCAGCTTGGAGGACGGAGATCAGCCCCAGCATTTT
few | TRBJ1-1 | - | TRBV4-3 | CASSPSVSNPGTEAFF | TGCGCCAGCAGCCCGAGTGTCAGTAATCCGGGCACTGAAGCTTTCTTT
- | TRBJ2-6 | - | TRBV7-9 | CASSLSGGVTSGANVLTF | TGTGCCAGCAGCTTATCCGGCGGGGTAACCTCTGGGGCCAACGTCCTGACTTTC
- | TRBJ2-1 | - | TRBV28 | CASSLSPGAGHYNEQFF | TGTGCCAGCAGTTTATCACCGGGGGCAGGGCATTACAATGAGCAGTTCTTC